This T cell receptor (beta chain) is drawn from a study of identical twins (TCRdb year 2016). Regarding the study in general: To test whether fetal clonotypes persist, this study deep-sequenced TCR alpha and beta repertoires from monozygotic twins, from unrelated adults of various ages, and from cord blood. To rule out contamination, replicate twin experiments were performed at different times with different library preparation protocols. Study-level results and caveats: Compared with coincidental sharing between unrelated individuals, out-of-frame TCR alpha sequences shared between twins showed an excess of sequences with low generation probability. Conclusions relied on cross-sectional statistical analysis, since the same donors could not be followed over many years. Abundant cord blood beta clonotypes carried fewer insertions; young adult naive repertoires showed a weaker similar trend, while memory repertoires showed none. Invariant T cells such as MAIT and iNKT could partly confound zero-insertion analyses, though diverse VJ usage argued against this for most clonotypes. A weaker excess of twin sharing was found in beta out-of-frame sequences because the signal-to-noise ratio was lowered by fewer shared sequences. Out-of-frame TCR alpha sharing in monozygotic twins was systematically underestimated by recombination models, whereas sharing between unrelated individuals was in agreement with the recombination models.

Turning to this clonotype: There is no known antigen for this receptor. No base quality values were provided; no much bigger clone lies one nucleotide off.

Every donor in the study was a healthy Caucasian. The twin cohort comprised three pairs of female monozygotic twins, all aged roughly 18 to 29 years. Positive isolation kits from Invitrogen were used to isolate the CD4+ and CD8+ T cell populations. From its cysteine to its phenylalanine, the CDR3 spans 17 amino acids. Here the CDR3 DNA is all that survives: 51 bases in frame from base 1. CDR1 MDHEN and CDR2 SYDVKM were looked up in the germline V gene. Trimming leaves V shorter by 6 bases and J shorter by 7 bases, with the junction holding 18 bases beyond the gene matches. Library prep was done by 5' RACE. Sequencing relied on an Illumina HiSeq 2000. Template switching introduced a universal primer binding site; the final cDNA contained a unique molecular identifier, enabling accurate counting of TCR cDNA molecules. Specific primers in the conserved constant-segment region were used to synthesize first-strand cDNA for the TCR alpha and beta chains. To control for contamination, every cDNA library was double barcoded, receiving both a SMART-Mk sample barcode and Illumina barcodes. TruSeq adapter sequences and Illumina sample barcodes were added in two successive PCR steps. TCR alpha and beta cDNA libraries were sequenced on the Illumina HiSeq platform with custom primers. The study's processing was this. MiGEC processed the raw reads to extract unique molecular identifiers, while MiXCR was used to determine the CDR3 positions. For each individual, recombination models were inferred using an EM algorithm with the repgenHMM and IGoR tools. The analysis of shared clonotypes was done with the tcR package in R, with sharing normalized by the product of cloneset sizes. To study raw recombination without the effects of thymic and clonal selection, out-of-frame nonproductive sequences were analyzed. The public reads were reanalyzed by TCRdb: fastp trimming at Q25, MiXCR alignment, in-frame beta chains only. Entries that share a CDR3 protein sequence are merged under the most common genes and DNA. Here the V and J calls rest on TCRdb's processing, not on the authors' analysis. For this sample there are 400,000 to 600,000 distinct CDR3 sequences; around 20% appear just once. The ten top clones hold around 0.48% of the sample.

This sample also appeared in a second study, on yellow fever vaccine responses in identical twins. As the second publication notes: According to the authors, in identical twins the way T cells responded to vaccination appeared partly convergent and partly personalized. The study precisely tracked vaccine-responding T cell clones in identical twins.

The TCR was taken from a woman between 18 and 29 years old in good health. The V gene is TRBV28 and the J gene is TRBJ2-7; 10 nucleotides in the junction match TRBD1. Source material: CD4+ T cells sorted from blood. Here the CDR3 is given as CASRPSSGTGAGREQYF. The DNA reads TGTGCCAGCAGGCCCTCATCCGGGACAGGGGCCGGAAGGGAGCAGTACTTC.